This T cell receptor beta chain is from a study of Ad26.COV2.S vaccination and SARS-CoV-2 variants. Across the study: Donor joined the COV1001 Ad26.COV2.S trial arm.

The germline V gene encodes CDR1 MNHEY and CDR2 SVGAGI. V shed 0 bases and J shed 1 base, with 9 bases lying between them. The CDR3 has 15 amino acids. The treatment was: 19 received Ad26.COV2.S at low or high dose, single or two shots; several received placebo; per-sample allocation not given. Repertoires come from day 63 after the first vaccine or placebo injection. Clones were read by immunoSEQ multiplex PCR, and TCRdb kept only the in-frame ones, dropping some. The sample includes 440,000 or so clones, about 88% of them seen just once. The V call is TRBV6-5, the J call TRBJ1-1, with D maybe TRBD1 (5 bases). This TCR derives from a person between 18 and 59 years old who received the Ad26.COV2.S COVID-19 vaccine or a placebo. The sample consisted of peripheral blood, taken in a trial of Ad26.COV2.S vaccine versus placebo. CDR3 sequence: CASSYSVGTNTEAFF. CDR3 DNA: TGTGCCAGCAGTTACTCGGTAGGGACGAACACTGAAGCTTTCTTT.